The 22 T cell receptor beta chains below come from one sample, sequenced in a study of cytomegalovirus exposure and HLA in healthy donors. Primers included in the PCR were 60 Vbeta and 13 Jbeta primers. This table comes from immunoSEQ multiplex PCR, and its TCRdb copy is limited to in-frame clones, with some not included. The sample has more than 100,000 clones, 65% to 85% seen once; the top ten hold 0.2% to 0.25%. The sample comprised PBMCs. Receptors were obtained from a man aged 50 or older in good health and CMV-seronegative.

The chain recombines TRBV9 with TRBJ2-5; TRBD1 matches 10 bases. The CDR3 covers 15 residues. J lost 5 bases, V lost 0 bases, and 4 bases had no gene match. From germline, CDR1 is SGDLS and CDR2 YYNGEE. The CDR3 sequence is CASSVGQGAVETQYF. The CDR3 DNA is TGTGCCAGCAGCGTAGGACAGGGGGCGGTTGAGACCCAGTACTTC. Looking up the rest from reference TRBV9 and TRBJ2-5 gives the full variable domain: DSGVTQTPKHLITATGQRVTLRCSPRSGDLSVYWYQQSLDQGLQFLIQYYNGEERAKGNILERFSAQQFPDLHSELNLSSLELGDSALYFCASSVGQGAVETQYFGPGTRLLVL.

This clone was seen only a few times. V is TRBV2 and J is TRBJ2-1; 11 bases fit TRBD2. Germline lookup yields CDR1 SNHLY and CDR2 FYNNEI. Germline trimming cut 4 bases from V and 10 bases from J; bases unmatched to any gene: 12. The CDR3 runs 16 residues. The chain's CDR3 is CASSAYGASGRQEQFF. The CDR3 DNA reads TGTGCCAGCAGTGCTTATGGGGCTAGCGGGAGGCAGGAGCAGTTCTTC.

The chain links TRBV29-1 to TRBJ2-3, with 9 positions matching TRBD2. Germline loops: CDR1 SQVTM, CDR2 ANQGSEA. The CDR3 consists of 16 residues. V gave up 2 bases and J gave up 0 bases; unmatched junction bases: 6. The CDR3 loop is CSVETNAGGSTDTQYF. The CDR3, as DNA: TGCAGCGTTGAAACCAACGCGGGAGGGAGCACAGATACGCAGTATTTT.

The chain employs TRBV19 and TRBJ1-1, with TRBD1 identical over 9 bases. The CDR3 consists of 14 residues. The germline CDR1 and CDR2 sequences are LNHDA and SQIVND (reference sequence). Germline trimming cut 5 bases from V and 5 bases from J; bases unmatched to any gene: 6. Here the CDR3 reads CASSFTGGQTEAFF. For the CDR3, the DNA is TGTGCCAGTAGTTTCACAGGGGGCCAGACTGAAGCTTTCTTT.

The gene calls are TRBV5-1 and TRBJ2-3, with no clear D. The CDR3 runs to 13 residues. The V end lost 0 bases, the J end lost 4 bases, and 6 bases lay between the germline ends. The germline CDR1 and CDR2 sequences are SGHRS and YFSETQ. DNA for the CDR3: TGCGCCAGCAGCTTGGTCGAGGCAGATACGCAGTATTTT. Amino acids: CASSLVEADTQYF.

The chain joins TRBV28 to TRBJ2-1; no clear D. Trimming cost V 1 base and J 6 bases, with 7 bases left between them. Germline values: CDR1 MDHEN, CDR2 SYDVKM. CDR3 length: 13 amino acids. In DNA, the CDR3 is TGTGCCAGCAGTTTATCCAATCCCAATGAGCAGTTCTTC. This translates into CASSLSNPNEQFF.

V gene TRBV18 combines with J gene TRBJ2-5, with D possibly TRBD2 on 5 matching bases. The CDR3 runs to 14 residues. Germline CDR1 and CDR2: KGHSH and LQKENI. The V and J ends lost 0 bases and 3 bases respectively, with 8 bases between them. CDR3: CASSPPGGEETQYF. The DNA of the CDR3 is TGTGCCAGCTCACCACCTGGAGGTGAAGAGACCCAGTACTTC.

The chain employs TRBV19 and TRBJ2-5; unclear D gene. CDR1 is LNHDA, CDR2 SQIVND, per germline (reference sequence). V shed 11 bases and J shed 5 bases, with 6 bases lying between them. The CDR3 extends over 9 amino acids. CDR3 nucleotide sequence: TGTGCCGTTCCGGAGACCCAGTACTTC. The encoded protein is CAVPETQYF.

The chain uses TRBV4-1 and TRBJ1-2; 10 nucleotides agree with TRBD1. Germline-derived CDR1 and CDR2 are MGHRA and YSYEKL. This CDR3 spans 18 amino acids. Losses at the gene ends were 2 bases for V and 4 bases for J; bases not matched to a gene: 13. The CDR3: CASSQLMDRGTIGYGYTF. CDR3 bases: TGCGCCAGCAGCCAACTGATGGACAGGGGGACTATCGGCTATGGCTACACCTTC.

The chain has TRBV13 and TRBJ2-1; TRBD1 matches 7 bases. The CDR3 contains 13 residues. The germline gives CDR1 PRHDT, CDR2 FYEKMQ (reference sequence). Unmatched junction bases numbered 6, after V lost 5 bases and J lost 8 bases. CDR3 nucleotide sequence: TGTGCCAGCAGCCAACAGGGGTGGGATGAGCAGTTCTTC. This gives the protein CASSQQGWDEQFF.

The chain links TRBV11-2 to TRBJ2-2; the match to TRBD2 covers 7 bases. This CDR3 has 14 amino acids. The junction had 1 base not matched to a gene; V was cut back by 2 bases and J by 4 bases. Germline V gene data show CDR1 as SGHAT and CDR2 as FQNNGV. The CDR3 DNA sequence: TGTGCCAGCAGCTTATGGGGGGGCACCGGGGAGCTGTTTTTT. This translates into CASSLWGGTGELFF.

V and J are TRBV5-4 and TRBJ1-1; D is unclear. The V end lost 0 bases, the J end lost 4 bases, and 7 bases lay between the germline ends. The CDR3 is made up of 13 amino acids. Looked up from germline, CDR1 is SGHNT and CDR2 is YYREEE (reference sequence). In DNA, the CDR3 is TGTGCCAGCAGCTTGGTTACGGGCACTGAAGCTTTCTTT. As protein: CASSLVTGTEAFF.

This clone occurred once. The V and J genes are TRBV5-1 and TRBJ2-2; D perhaps matches TRBD1 (5 bases). The V end lost 4 bases, the J end lost 5 bases, and 15 bases lay between the germline ends. Germline assignment: CDR1 SGHRS and CDR2 YFSETQ. The CDR3 extends over 15 amino acids. The DNA for the CDR3 is TGCGCCAGCAGCCCCTGGGCAGGGCTTACCGGGGAGCTGTTTTTT. Protein: CASSPWAGLTGELFF.

The chain uses TRBV19 and TRBJ1-1, with D unresolved. Trimming shortened V by 1 base and J by 7 bases, and 10 bases separated the two germline ends. The CDR3 has 13 residues. The germline CDR1 and CDR2 sequences are LNHDA and SQIVND (reference sequence). Written as DNA, the CDR3 is TGTGCCAGTAGTATAGGAGGGATGAGTGAAGCTTTCTTT. Amino acids: CASSIGGMSEAFF.

Details on this clone: A junction boundary mismatches the germline segment, possibly from a read error. The chain combines TRBV7-7 with TRBJ2-5; TRBD2 is a possible D gene (6 bases). Looked up from germline, CDR1 is SSHAT and CDR2 is FNYEAQ (reference sequence). CDR3 length equals 15 residues. This CDR3 is CASSLALGEVETQYF. In DNA, the CDR3 is TGTGCCAGCAGCCTAGCGTTGGGGGAGGTGGAGACCCAGTACTTC.

The V gene is TRBV27, the J gene TRBJ2-5; weak D call: TRBD1 (7 bases). Germline V gene lookup returns CDR1 MNHEY and CDR2 SMNVEV (reference sequence). The CDR3 has 15 amino acids. Trimming removed 5 bases at V and 4 bases at J, with 17 bases between. CDR3 DNA sequence: TGTGCCAGCAGTACAGAGACAGGGAGGACAGAGACCCAGTACTTC. Its protein product is CASSTETGRTETQYF.

The CDR3, as DNA: TGTGCCAGCAGCTCAGACTTGAACACTGAAGCTTTCTTT. Translating gives CASSSDLNTEAFF. This chain links TRBV11-3 with TRBJ1-1; no definite D call. The V end lost 4 bases, the J end lost 0 bases, and 6 bases lay between the germline ends. Germline values: CDR1 SGHNT, CDR2 YENEEA. The CDR3 totals 13 residues.

The CDR3 protein is CATTPGQGYEKLFF. As DNA, the CDR3 is TGTGCCACCACCCCGGGACAGGGATACGAAAAACTGTTTTTT. This chain uses TRBV15 with TRBJ1-4; 9 bases align to TRBD1. The CDR3 contains 14 residues. Trimming took 7 bases from V and 8 from J; bases not matched to a gene: 8. CDR1 is LNHNV, CDR2 YYDKDF, per germline (reference sequence).

The V gene is TRBV2, the J gene TRBJ2-2; 7 nucleotides match TRBD1. The CDR3 has 15 amino acids. V gave up 5 bases and J gave up 1 base; unmatched junction bases: 4. The V gene's germline CDR1 is SNHLY and CDR2 FYNNEI. CDR3 in amino acids: CASSIRTGNTGELFF. Here the CDR3 DNA reads TGTGCCAGCAGTATCAGGACAGGGAACACCGGGGAGCTGTTTTTT.

V usage is TRBV6-5 and J usage is TRBJ1-2, with D possibly matching TRBD1 (6 bases). Trimming took off 6 bases at V and 2 bases at J, with 13 bases between the two ends. This CDR3 region has 14 residues. Germline CDR1 MNHEY, CDR2 SVGAGI. The CDR3 DNA follows: TGTGCCAGCAGACTACGGGACAACAACTATGGCTACACCTTC. Encoded protein: CASRLRDNNYGYTF.

The CDR3 bases are TGTGCCAGCAGCGGGGCGGGACAGGTCTCTGGAAACACCATATATTTT. It yields the protein CASSGAGQVSGNTIYF. V and J are TRBV9 and TRBJ1-3, with TRBD1 matching 8 bases. The V gene's germline CDR1 is SGDLS and CDR2 YYNGEE. This CDR3 contains 16 residues. With V trimmed by 3 bases and J by 0 bases, 5 bases remained unmatched. Using reference TRBV9 and TRBJ1-3 for the parts outside the CDR3, the full variable domain is DSGVTQTPKHLITATGQRVTLRCSPRSGDLSVYWYQQSLDQGLQFLIQYYNGEERAKGNILERFSAQQFPDLHSELNLSSLELGDSALYFCASSGAGQVSGNTIYFGEGSWLTVV.

V is TRBV11-2 and J is TRBJ2-5; D is unresolved. Trimming took off 0 bases at V and 5 bases at J, with 4 bases between the two ends. The CDR3 consists of 12 residues. Germline CDR1 reads SGHAT; CDR2 reads FQNNGV. For the CDR3, the DNA is TGTGCCAGCAGCTTAGATCTTGAGACCCAGTACTTC. It codes for CASSLDLETQYF.